This TCR beta chain was captured by sequencing in a study of blood T cell repertoires in COVID-19. This clone was picked up one time. Generated by immunoSEQ multiplex PCR, the TCRdb table keeps only in-frame clones and is missing some. The data hold approximately 80,000 clones, with approximately 86% observed a single time. V lost 0 bases, J lost 0 bases, and 12 bases lay in between. The CDR3 consists of 16 residues. CDR1 SGDLS and CDR2 YYNGEE come from the germline V gene. This TCR came from a woman over 75 with COVID-19, enrolled during active disease. The sequencing input was peripheral blood. The gene calls are TRBV9 and TRBJ1-1; tentatively, D is TRBD1 (5 bases). The CDR3, as DNA: TGTGCCAGCAGCGTAGGCGGGGGAACAATGAACACTGAAGCTTTCTTT. It yields the protein CASSVGGGTMNTEAFF.